This T cell receptor beta chain came from a study of tumor-infiltrating lymphocytes in glioblastoma multiforme. Study-level points and caveats: TCR plus mutation findings rest on a single glioblastoma patient. Unequal TCR RNA per T cell might skew measured clone sizes.

This CDR3 has 15 residues. With 4 bases removed from V and 6 bases from J, the gap between germline ends came to 16 bases. Germline lookup yields CDR1 SEHNR and CDR2 FQNEAQ (reference sequence). As to this clonotype: Its antigen is unknown. This may be a read error, as it is one base from a much larger clone.

Three nested ARM-PCR rounds with V-beta and C-beta primers built TCRB libraries. TCRB-specific cDNA synthesis used 0.4 to 0.55 ug of total RNA. TCRdb itself ran the multiplex PCR reads through MiXCR, one entry per CDR3 protein. The table includes 25,000 to 40,000 distinct CDR3 sequences, more than 55% detected once. The sequence derives from a male donor with glioblastoma. The genes are TRBV7-9 and TRBJ1-5; D possibly corresponds to TRBD1 (6 bases). The material sequenced was brain tumor tissue. The CDR3 bases are TGTGCCAGCAGCTCCACGGACAGTGAGAGTCAGCCCCAGCATTTT. It specifies CASSSTDSESQPQHF.